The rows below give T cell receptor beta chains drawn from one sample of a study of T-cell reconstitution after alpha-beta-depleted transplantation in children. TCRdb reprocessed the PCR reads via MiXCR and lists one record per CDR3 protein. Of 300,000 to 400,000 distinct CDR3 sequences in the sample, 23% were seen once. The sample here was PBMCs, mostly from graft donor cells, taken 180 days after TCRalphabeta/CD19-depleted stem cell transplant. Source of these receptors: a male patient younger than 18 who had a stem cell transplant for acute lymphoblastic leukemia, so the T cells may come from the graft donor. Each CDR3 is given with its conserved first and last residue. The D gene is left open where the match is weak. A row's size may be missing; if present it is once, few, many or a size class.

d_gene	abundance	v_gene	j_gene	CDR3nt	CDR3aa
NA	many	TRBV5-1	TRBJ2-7	TGCGCCAGCATGCATGGAGATGGGGACGAGCAGTACTTC	CASMHGDGDEQYF
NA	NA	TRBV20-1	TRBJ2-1	TGCAGTGCTAGGGGGGGCAGGCCTAGCTCCTACAATGAGCAGTTCTTC	CSARGGRPSSYNEQFF
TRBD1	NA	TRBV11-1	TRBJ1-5	TGTGCCAGCAGCTTACAGGTAGCCGCCGGGACAGGGGAAATCGATACGCAGCATTTT	CASSLQVAAGTGEIDTQHF
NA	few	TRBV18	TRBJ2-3	TGTGCCAGCTCACCGGACACGGCTCCCTTAGATACGCAGTATTTT	CASSPDTAPLDTQYF
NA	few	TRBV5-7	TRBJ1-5	TGTGCCAGCAGCTTGTCCCAGCCCCAGCATTTT	CASSLSQPQHF
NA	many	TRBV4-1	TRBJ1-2	TGCGCCAGCAGCCAATTCCGGGTTACCTATGGCTACACCTTC	CASSQFRVTYGYTF
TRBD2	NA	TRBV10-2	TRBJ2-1	TGCGCCAGCAGTGAGAGTGCTAGCGGGAAGGTCTATGAGCAGTTCTTC	CASSESASGKVYEQFF
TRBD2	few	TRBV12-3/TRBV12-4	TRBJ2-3	TGTGCCAGCAGTGGGACTAGCGGGAGATCAGATACGCAGTATTTT	CASSGTSGRSDTQYF
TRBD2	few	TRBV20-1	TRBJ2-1	TGCAGTGCTAGCGGTCTGGGACTATCTTACAATGAGCAGTTCTTC	CSASGLGLSYNEQFF
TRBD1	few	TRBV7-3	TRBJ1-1	TGTGCCAGCAGCTTACTTGACAGGGGAACTGAAGCTTTCTTT	CASSLLDRGTEAFF
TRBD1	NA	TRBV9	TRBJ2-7	TGTGCCAGCAGCCCAGGACAGGGATTTTTCGAGCAGTACTTC	CASSPGQGFFEQYF
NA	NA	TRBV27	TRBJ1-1	TGTGCCAGCAGTTCTGCAGGGAACACTGAAGCTTTCTTT	CASSSAGNTEAFF
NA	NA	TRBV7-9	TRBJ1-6	TGTGCCAGCAGGCCCGGGTTCGGGCGTTCACCCCTCCACTTT	CASRPGFGRSPLHF
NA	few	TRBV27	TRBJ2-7	TGTGCCAGCAGTTTATACCAAGGGGACCCTACCTACGAGCAGTACTTC	CASSLYQGDPTYEQYF
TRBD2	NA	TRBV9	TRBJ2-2	TGTGCCACCAGAGCGGGGGGCACCGGGGAGCTGTTTTTT	CATRAGGTGELFF
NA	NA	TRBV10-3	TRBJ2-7	TGTGCCATCAGTGAGACAGCTCCCTACGAGCAGTACTTC	CAISETAPYEQYF
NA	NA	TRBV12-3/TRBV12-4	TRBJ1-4	TGTGCCAGCAGCCCCAACAGGCCCGAAAATGAAAAACTGTTTTTT	CASSPNRPENEKLFF
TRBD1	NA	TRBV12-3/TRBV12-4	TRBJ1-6	TGTGCCAGCAGCCCTCGGACAGGGCGAGGCAATTCACCCCTCCACTTT	CASSPRTGRGNSPLHF
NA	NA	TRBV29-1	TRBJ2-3	TGCAGCGTGGCCGTTTCGCGAAGTAGCACAGATACGCAGTATTTT	CSVAVSRSSTDTQYF
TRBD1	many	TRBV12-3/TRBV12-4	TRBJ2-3	TGTGCCGCCCGGGGACAGGGTATCACAGATACGCAGTATTTT	CAARGQGITDTQYF
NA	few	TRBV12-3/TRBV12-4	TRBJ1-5	TGTGCCAGCAGTTTATGGCAGGGACATACTCAGCCCCAGCATTTT	CASSLWQGHTQPQHF
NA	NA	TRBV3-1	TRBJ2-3	TGTGCCAGCAGCCAAGAAGCCCCTTATACTAGCACAGATACGCAGTATTTT	CASSQEAPYTSTDTQYF
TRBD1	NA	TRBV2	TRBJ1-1	TGTGCCAGCCCTGACAGGGCGAACACTGAAGCTTTCTTT	CASPDRANTEAFF
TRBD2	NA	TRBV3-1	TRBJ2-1	TGTGCCAGCAGCCCGCAAAGAGCGGGAGCAAACTACTACAATGAGCAGTTCTTC	CASSPQRAGANYYNEQFF
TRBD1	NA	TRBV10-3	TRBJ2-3	TGTGCCATCAGCGACAGGGAACAAGGTCGGACCACAGATACGCAGTATTTT	CAISDREQGRTTDTQYF
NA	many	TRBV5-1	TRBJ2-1	TGCGCCAGCAGCTTGGTGGGGGGCTCCTACAATGAGCAGTTCTTC	CASSLVGGSYNEQFF
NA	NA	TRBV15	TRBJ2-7	TGTGCCACCAGCAGAGGTGAGGGAGGAACCCTCCGCTACGAGCAGTACTTC	CATSRGEGGTLRYEQYF
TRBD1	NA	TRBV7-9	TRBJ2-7	TGTGCCAGCAGCTTGTGGACAGGGGTCTACGAGCAGTACTTC	CASSLWTGVYEQYF
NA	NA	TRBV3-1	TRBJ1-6	TGTGCCAGCAGCCCCCTAGGAGGGTCACCCCTCCACTTT	CASSPLGGSPLHF
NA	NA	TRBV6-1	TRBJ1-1	TGTGCCAGCTTCCCGGGACGGCCTGAAGCTTTCTTT	CASFPGRPEAFF
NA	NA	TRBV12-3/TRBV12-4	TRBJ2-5	TGTGCCAGCTGTCCGGGGAATTTGAAGGGTATCCAAGAGACCCAGTACTTC	CASCPGNLKGIQETQYF
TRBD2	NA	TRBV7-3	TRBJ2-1	TGTGCCAGCAGCTTTGTAGCGGGGGGCAGGAATGAGCAGTTCTTC	CASSFVAGGRNEQFF
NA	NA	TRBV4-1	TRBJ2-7	TGCGCCAGCAGCCAAGGCCTGCGCTCCTACGAGCAGTACTTC	CASSQGLRSYEQYF
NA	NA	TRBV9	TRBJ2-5	TGTGCCAGCAGCGTAGGAGCCCTTGAGACCCAGTACTTC	CASSVGALETQYF
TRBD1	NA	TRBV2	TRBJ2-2	TGTGCCAGCAGGGGGCCGGGACAGACTACCGGGGAGCTGTTTTTT	CASRGPGQTTGELFF
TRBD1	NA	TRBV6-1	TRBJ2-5	TGTGCCAGCATCGCCGGAGGGACAGGGCGGGAGACCCAGTACTTC	CASIAGGTGRETQYF
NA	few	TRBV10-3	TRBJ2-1	TGTGCCATCAGTGACCGGGTGTACAATGAGCAGTTCTTC	CAISDRVYNEQFF
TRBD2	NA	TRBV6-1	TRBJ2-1	TGTGCCAGCAGTGAAGCACTAGCGTTTGAGCAGTTCTTC	CASSEALAFEQFF
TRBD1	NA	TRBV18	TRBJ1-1	TGTGCCAGCTCACCCAGGACGGCAGGGGGGAACACTGAAGCTTTCTTT	CASSPRTAGGNTEAFF
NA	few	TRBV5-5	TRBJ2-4	TGTGCCAGCAGCTTTGACAGGGAGGAAGCCAAAAACATTCAGTACTTC	CASSFDREEAKNIQYF
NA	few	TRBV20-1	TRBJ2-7	TGCAGTGCTAGAGATCGGAGAAAGGCATTCTCCTACGAGCAGTACTTC	CSARDRRKAFSYEQYF
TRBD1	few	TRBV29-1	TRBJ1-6	TGCAGCGCCAAAGTTGGACAGGGGGCGAGGTCACCCCTCCACTTT	CSAKVGQGARSPLHF
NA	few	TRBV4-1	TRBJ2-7	TGCGCCAGCAGCCAAGATAGGGAAAGGGGGATTAGAAACGAGCAGTACTTC	CASSQDRERGIRNEQYF
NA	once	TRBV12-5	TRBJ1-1	TGTGCTAGTGCCCGGGGGGACACTGAAGCTTTCTTT	CASARGDTEAFF
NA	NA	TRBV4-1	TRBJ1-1	TGCGCCAGCAGCCAAGGCTGGGATAGAGCTTTCTTT	CASSQGWDRAFF
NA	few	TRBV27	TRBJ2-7	TGTGCCAGCAGTTTGATGGGCCAGACCTCCTACGAGCAGTACTTC	CASSLMGQTSYEQYF
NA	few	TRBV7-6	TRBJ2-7	TGTGCCAGCAGCTTATCCCGGGCGGGGATTAGAAATGCCGAGCAGTACTTC	CASSLSRAGIRNAEQYF
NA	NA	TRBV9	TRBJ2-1	TGTGCCAGCAGCGTAGGCAGGGAAGTTGAGCAGTTCTTC	CASSVGREVEQFF
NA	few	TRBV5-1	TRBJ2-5	TGCGCCAGCAGCTTCCCGACAGTCCAAGAGACCCAGTACTTC	CASSFPTVQETQYF
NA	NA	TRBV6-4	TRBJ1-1	TGTGCCAGCAGTGACTCAGCAGGGTTTTACACTGAAGCTTTCTTT	CASSDSAGFYTEAFF
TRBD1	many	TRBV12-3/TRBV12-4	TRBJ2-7	TGTGCCAGCAGTGCCGACAGGGCGCTTTACGAGCAGTACTTC	CASSADRALYEQYF
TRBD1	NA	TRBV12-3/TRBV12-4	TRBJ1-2	TGTGCCAGCAGTTTTCGGGACAGGGGACCTGGCTACACCTTC	CASSFRDRGPGYTF